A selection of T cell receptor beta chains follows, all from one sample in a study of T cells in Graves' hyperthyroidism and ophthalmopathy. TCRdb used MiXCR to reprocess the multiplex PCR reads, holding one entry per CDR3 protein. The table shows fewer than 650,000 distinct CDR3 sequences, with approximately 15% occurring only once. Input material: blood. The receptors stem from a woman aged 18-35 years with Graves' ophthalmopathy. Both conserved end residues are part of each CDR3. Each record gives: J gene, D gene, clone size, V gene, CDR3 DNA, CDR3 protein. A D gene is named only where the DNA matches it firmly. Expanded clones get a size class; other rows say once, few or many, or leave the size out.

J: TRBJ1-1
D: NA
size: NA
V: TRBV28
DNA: TGTGCCAGCAGTTACCGACAGCTGGGCACTGAAGCTTTCTTT
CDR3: CASSYRQLGTEAFF

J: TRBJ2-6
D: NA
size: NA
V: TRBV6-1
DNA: TGTGCCAGCAGCCAGGGAGGATCCTCTGGGGCCAACGTCCTGACTTTC
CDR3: CASSQGGSSGANVLTF

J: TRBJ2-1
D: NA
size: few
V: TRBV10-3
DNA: TGTGCCATCAATCAGGCGGACCCTGACAATGAGCAGTTCTTC
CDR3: CAINQADPDNEQFF

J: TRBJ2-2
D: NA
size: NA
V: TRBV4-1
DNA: TGCGCCAGCAGCCAAGAACCCTTCCTAAGGGGCCTTGCTGGCGGGGAGCTGTTTTTT
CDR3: CASSQEPFLRGLAGGELFF

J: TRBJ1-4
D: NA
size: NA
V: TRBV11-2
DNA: TGTGCCAGCAGCCCCTTAAGGGGCAGAGTAAGTGAAAAACTGTTTTTT
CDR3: CASSPLRGRVSEKLFF

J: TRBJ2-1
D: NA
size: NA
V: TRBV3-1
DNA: TGTGCCAGCAGCCCCTCCGCATCGAATGAGCAGTTCTTC
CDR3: CASSPSASNEQFF

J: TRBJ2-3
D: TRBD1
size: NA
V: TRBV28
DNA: TGTGCCAGCAGCACCTGGGACAGAGACACAGATACGCAGTATTTT
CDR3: CASSTWDRDTDTQYF

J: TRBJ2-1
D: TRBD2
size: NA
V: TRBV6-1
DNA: TGTGCCAGCAATAAGGGACTAGCGGGAGGTACCGATGAGCAGTTCTTC
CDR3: CASNKGLAGGTDEQFF

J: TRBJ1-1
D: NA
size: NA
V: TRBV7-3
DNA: TGTGCCAGCAGCCCCAAAGGGGGGAAAGGGAACACTGAAGCTTTCTTT
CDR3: CASSPKGGKGNTEAFF

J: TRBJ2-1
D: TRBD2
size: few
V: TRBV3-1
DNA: TGTGCCAGCAGCCAGGGTTCCCTGGGACTAGCGGGAGAGGGAAATGAGCAGTTCTTC
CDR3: CASSQGSLGLAGEGNEQFF

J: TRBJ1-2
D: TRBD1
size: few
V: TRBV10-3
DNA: TGTGCCATCAGTGAGTCCGGACAGGGGGCAGACTATGGCTACACCTTC
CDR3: CAISESGQGADYGYTF

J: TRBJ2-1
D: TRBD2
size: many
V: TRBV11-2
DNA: TGTGCCAGCGGACTAGCGGGAGTGAATGAGCAGTTCTTC
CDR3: CASGLAGVNEQFF

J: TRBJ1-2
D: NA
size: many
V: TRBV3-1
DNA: TGTGCCAGCAGCCCGACAGAGTTTTATGGCTACACCTTC
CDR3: CASSPTEFYGYTF

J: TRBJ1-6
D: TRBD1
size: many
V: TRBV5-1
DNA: TGCGCCAGCAGCTTGGCTCAGGGGGATAGTTCACCCCTCCACTTT
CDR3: CASSLAQGDSSPLHF

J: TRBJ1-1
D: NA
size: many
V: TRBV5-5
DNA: TGTGCCAGCAGCCGGAGGGTTACCGGGGTGTTATGGAACACTGAAGCTTTCTTT
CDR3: CASSRRVTGVLWNTEAFF

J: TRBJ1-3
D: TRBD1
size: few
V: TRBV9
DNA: TGTGCCAGCAGCGAATCGACCGGGACAGGACAAAACACCATATATTTT
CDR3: CASSESTGTGQNTIYF

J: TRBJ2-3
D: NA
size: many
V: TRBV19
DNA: TGTGCCAGTAGGACATCAGGGGCTGGAACAGATACGCAGTATTTT
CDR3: CASRTSGAGTDTQYF